This T cell receptor (beta chain) was obtained from a study of ipilimumab plus nivolumab after autologous stem cell transplantation. The table came from immunoSEQ multiplex PCR; TCRdb's copy has only in-frame clones and leaves some out. The sample gives some 15,000 clones, about 86% of which show up once; approximately 22% is in the top ten. CDR1 and CDR2 from the germline V gene are MNHEY and SMNVEV (reference sequence). The CDR3 is 16 residues long. Trimming shortened V by 1 base and J by 1 base, and 10 bases separated the two germline ends. This receptor was obtained from a male donor with diffuse large B-cell lymphoma. Sequenced here: PBMCs, sampled in a trial of ipilimumab plus nivolumab as post-transplant consolidation. The chain joins TRBV27 to TRBJ2-2; no reliable D call. The CDR3: CASSLFSLGNTGELFF. CDR3 coding DNA: TGTGCCAGCAGTTTATTTTCGTTGGGGAACACCGGGGAGCTGTTTTTT.